This T cell receptor (beta chain) appears in the sequencing data of a study of T cell changes during pregnancy in multiple sclerosis. Sequencing was performed with immunoSEQ multiplex PCR; in TCRdb, only in-frame clones are kept and a portion is missing. The sample records 40,000 to 45,000 clones, about 90% being singletons. The CDR3 length is 17 residues. CDR1 is SEHNR, CDR2 FQNEAQ, per germline (reference sequence). Trimming removed 5 bases at V and 2 bases at J, with 22 bases between. The sequence was collected from a female donor in good health, enrolled as a control in a pregnancy study. Sequencing was performed on CD4+ T cells from peripheral blood mononuclear cells, taken in the second trimester of pregnancy. The chain couples TRBV7-9 to TRBJ2-7; maybe TRBD1 (6 bases). The CDR3 loop is CASSQITGNPRPYEQYF. The CDR3 DNA sequence: TGTGCCAGCAGCCAGATAACAGGGAACCCCCGACCCTACGAGCAGTACTTC.